Included here is one TCR beta chain sequence, with context. Its antigen is not yet known. One base away there is no much larger clone; base qualities are not given. The data originate from a study of shared clonotypes between healthy human individuals (dated by TCRdb to 2020 to 2022). In the study overall: A few men and a couple of women, aged 18 to 49 years, made up the cohort. Between about 0.9 and 10 billion PBMCs per donor were obtained by leukapheresis. To estimate repertoire size and how much clonotypes are shared between individuals, the study performed deep sequencing of blood TCR repertoires from about 5 healthy adults. For each donor, CD4 naive and CD4 memory were each given three plates, CD8 naive was given two plates, and CD8 memory was given one plate. To increase sequencing depth and limit assay-specific biases, different laboratories used diverse techniques to prepare libraries and sequence TCR repertoires.

The CDR3 measures 16 amino acids from cysteine to phenylalanine. The sequence is cut down to CDR3 DNA, 48 bases in frame from base 1. V is shortened by 4 bases, J by 1 base, and the region joining them spans 16 bases. The germline V gene supplies CDR1 SGHDT and CDR2 YYEEEE. The paper as a whole reports these results and caveats: When several donors were compared, the shared fraction of clonotypes was around 5.1% for naive CD4, roughly 3.3% for naive CD8, 2% to 2.5% for memory CD4, and roughly 0.4% for memory CD8. Higher generation probabilities were observed for clonotypes shared by all four sorted-subset donors than for non-shared clonotypes. Because the study included only a small number of donors, the genetic and exposure-history diversity represented was limited. Estimated clonotype richness was generally larger for naive than for memory subsets. Even with the large sequencing depth, rarefaction of the sorted-subset datasets indicated that sequencing was incomplete. Based on pairwise subsampling, the degree of clonotype sharing among donors was expected to be affected by sequencing depth. Sampling was limited to blood, and TCR repertoires in tissue likely differ from TCR repertoires in blood.

Donors were healthy HIV-negative adults with no recently reported acute infections or vaccinations. Every donor was a Caucasian adult living in Nashville, Tennessee, USA. CD4+ T cells were enriched through magnetic negative selection, after which naive cells were positively selected on CD45RA and the remaining negative fraction served as the memory subset. Blood was collected by leukapheresis, and PBMCs were isolated by Ficoll-Histopaque density gradient centrifugation and then cryopreserved in liquid nitrogen vapor phase. Analytical flow cytometry was used to check the purity and quantity of each magnetically sorted T cell population. Genomic DNA was isolated from every sorted fraction and measured by UV absorbance on a Nanodrop 2000c. Using the deep immunoSEQ assay, TCR CDR3 regions were amplified from genomic DNA by multiplex PCR. Extracted genomic DNA from each cell subset was spread evenly across all wells of several immunoSEQ 96-well plates, with each plate serving as a replicate. For sorted subsets, each replicate PCR was loaded with about 0.2 ug genomic DNA, equivalent to 30,000 to 35,000 T cell genomes. Purified libraries were quantified with a Qubit 3.0 fluorometer, sized on a Bioanalyzer 2100, and re-quantified with the KAPA Library Quantification kit. Every immunoSEQ 96-well plate was sequenced on a separate single-read 150-cycle Illumina NextSeq 550 flow cell. Per the original workflow: The immunoSEQ output contained only junctional sequences without quality scores, so filtering could not match that applied to full-length reads. Sequences were annotated with PyIR, a Python wrapper for IgBLAST v1.9, and V/J genes and CDR3 were assigned using IMGT germline references. Reads with weak V/J assignments (E-value above 1e-6), missing CDR3, stop codons, out-of-frame junctions, or ambiguous translated residues were removed. V3J clonotypes were defined as sequences sharing an identical inferred V gene, J gene, and CDR3 amino acid sequence. Percentage overlap between repertoires was computed as shared unique clonotypes divided by the size of the smaller repertoire. Three approaches were used to assess repertoire richness: RTK rarefaction, the Chao1 estimator, and Recon v2.1 estimates of unobserved clonotypes. OLGA was used to compute generation probabilities for all TCRbeta clonotypes that the gDNA method yielded from a handful of donors. Drawn from immuneACCESS, this table holds only the in-frame rearrangements with V and J called that TCRdb kept. Clones are partly lost; checked studies trace under half to an unresolved V gene and leave the rest unexplained. V, J and clone size were drawn from that table, and D and trimming were deduced from the DNA. In this sample the table shows around 940,000 clones, approximately 76% of which occur a single time. The ten largest clones add up to approximately 1.5% of the sample.

The clonotype comes from a man aged 18-30 years in good health. The rearranged chain carries TRBV5-6 and TRBJ2-3; the D gene is possibly TRBD2, with 5 bases matching. The sequenced material came from memory CD4+ T cells sorted from blood. In the paper's terms, the cell subset or site label means: CD45RA-negative fraction. The DNA sequence is as follows: TGTGCCAGCAGCGGAAAGGCTGGGCGGGGCACAGATACGCAGTATTTT. Its product reads: CASSGKAGRGTDTQYF.